This record looks at one T cell receptor beta chain sequence and its context. The antigen it recognizes is unknown. The input lacks base qualities; no much larger clone sits a single base away. The receptor library was made with the immunoSEQ multiplex PCR assay. What TCRdb holds here is the immuneACCESS table cut down to in-frame rearrangements. Part of the clones is not present; checked against another copy, under half of the missing clones reflect an unresolved V gene, and the others are unexplained. The sample profile shows 95,000 to 100,000 clones; approximately 82% of them were found once. Roughly 2% of the sample rests with the top ten. Between the V and J ends, shortened by 4 bases and 0 bases respectively, the junction contains 10 bases. The cysteine opens and the phenylalanine closes a CDR3 of 15 amino acids. Of all the DNA, just the CDR3 is kept, 45 bases in frame from base 1. The germline V gene encodes CDR1 SGHDN and CDR2 FVKESK.

The sample belongs to a study of control samples from healthy donors and cancer patients (dated by TCRdb to about 2020). Material: blood. The TCR sequence derives from a man in his sixties in good health. In this chain, TRBV14 is recombined with TRBJ2-1; the D gene is possibly TRBD1, with 6 bases matching. The DNA sequence is given as TGTGCCAGCAGCCGCGGACAGTACTCCTACAATGAGCAGTTCTTC. Translated, it gives CASSRGQYSYNEQFF. Extended through the reference TRBV14 and TRBJ2-1 proteins, this CDR3 yields the full variable domain: EAGVTQFPSHSVIEKGQTVTLRCDPISGHDNLYWYRRVMGKEIKFLLHFVKESKQDESGMPNNRFLAERTGGTYSTLKVQPAELEDSGVYFCASSRGQYSYNEQFFGPGTRLTVL.